This TCR beta chain was captured by sequencing in a study of T-cell memory formation after mild COVID-19 (dated by TCRdb to the early 2020s). At the level of the whole study: Most TCR sequence clusters were specific to one of the two donors. Longitudinal TCRalpha and TCRbeta repertoire sequencing tracked T-cell clones expanding and contracting after mild COVID-19 in a couple of donors. Two young, previously healthy adult volunteers made up the cohort, one male and one female.

Results and caveats for the whole study, not just this receptor: The study covered only two mild cases, and larger cohorts including severe cases with pre-infection samples were considered necessary. Balanced CD4/CD8 phenotypes were observed for clones contracting from day 15 to 85, whereas a bias towards CD4+ was observed for a second wave of clones expanding from day 15 to 37. SARS-CoV-2 specificity of the second-wave clones peaking on day 37 was not confirmed. Contracting CD4+ clones appeared mostly in the CM and EM memory subsets, whereas CD8+ clones were enriched in EMRA. Some responding clones were found in pre-infection memory, which suggests that pre-existing cross-reactive memory T cells took part in the SARS-CoV-2 response.

PBMCs were isolated by Ficoll-Paque density gradient centrifugation. Note on this clonotype: Which antigen it targets is not known. There are no base qualities to consult, and no much larger clone falls within one base.

The data were produced on an Illumina NovaSeq 6000. TCRalpha and TCRbeta cDNA libraries were built by 5'RACE with constant-segment primers, adding sample barcodes and unique molecular identifiers. Trizol reagent was used to extract RNA from every sample. Amplification of the libraries took two PCR steps, and the second step added a second sample barcode plus Illumina TruSeq adapters. Sequencing of the libraries was done on an Illumina NovaSeq, producing 2 x 150 bp paired-end reads. Turning to the authors' computational methods: The reads were demultiplexed and collapsed into UMI-guided consensus sequences using migec v1.2.7. Using mixcr v2.1.11, the UMI consensuses were aligned to TRA and TRB V and J templates and assembled into clonotypes. A clonotype was counted as expanded or contracted only if both edgeR and NoisET called the change significant, with noise models trained on biological replicates. For edgeR calls, a false discovery rate-adjusted p below 0.01 and a log2 fold-change threshold of 1 were applied. As an exploratory analysis of dynamics, PCA with hierarchical clustering was applied to max-normalized trajectories of the 1000 most abundant clonotypes. Separately sequenced CD4+ and CD8+ repertoires were used to assign a CD4 or CD8 phenotype to each responding clone. Using fastp trimming at Q25 and MiXCR clonotype assembly, TCRdb reanalyzed the public sequencing data and kept in-frame beta chains. Every distinct CDR3 protein forms one entry, paired with its most common genes and DNA. These V and J calls originate from TCRdb's pipeline instead of the authors' own analysis. Recorded for this sample are approximately 12,000 distinct CDR3 sequences; approximately 15% of them occurred a single time. Around half of the sample is taken by the ten largest.

The sequencing sample was made of PBMCs or a T cell subset sorted from them (not recorded which). The clonotype was recovered from a man aged 18 to 30 who had mild COVID-19 (a few samples of this study predate the infection). The sample titles of this study are shuffled in the database, so cell type and time point are left out; the donor was told from shared clones.

The CDR3 reads as follows: CASSLADDRAKGNQPQHF. The sequenced DNA is TGTGCCAGCAGCTTAGCTGACGACAGAGCGAAGGGCAATCAGCCCCAGCATTTT. The chain links TRBV7-2 with TRBJ1-5; the D segment could be TRBD1, given 5 matching bases. The CDR3 contains 18 residues, cysteine and phenylalanine counted. The retained sequence is limited to the CDR3, 54 bases, with the frame set at the first base. V and J are truncated by 0 bases and 2 bases respectively, leaving an intervening sequence of 17 bases. The germline V gene sets CDR1 to SGHTA and CDR2 to FQGNSA.